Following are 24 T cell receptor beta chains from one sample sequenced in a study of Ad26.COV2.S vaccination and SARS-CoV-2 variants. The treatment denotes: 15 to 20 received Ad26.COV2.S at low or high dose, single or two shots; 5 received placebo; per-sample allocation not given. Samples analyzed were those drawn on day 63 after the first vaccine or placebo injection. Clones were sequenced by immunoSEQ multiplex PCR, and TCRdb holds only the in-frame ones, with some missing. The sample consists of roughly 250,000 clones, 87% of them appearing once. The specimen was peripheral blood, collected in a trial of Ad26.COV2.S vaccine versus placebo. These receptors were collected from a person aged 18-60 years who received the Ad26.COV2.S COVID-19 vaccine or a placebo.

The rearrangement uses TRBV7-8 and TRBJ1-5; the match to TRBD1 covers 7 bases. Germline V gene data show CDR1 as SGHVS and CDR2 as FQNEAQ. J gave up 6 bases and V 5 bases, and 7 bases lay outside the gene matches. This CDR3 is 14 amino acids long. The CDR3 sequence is CASSIQGGSQPQHF. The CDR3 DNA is TGTGCCAGCAGCATACAAGGGGGCTCTCAGCCCCAGCATTTT.

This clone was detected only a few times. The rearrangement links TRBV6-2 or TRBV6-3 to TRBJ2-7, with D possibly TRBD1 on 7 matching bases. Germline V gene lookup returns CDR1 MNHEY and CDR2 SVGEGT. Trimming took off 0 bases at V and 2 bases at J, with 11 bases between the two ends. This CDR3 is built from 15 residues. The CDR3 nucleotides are TGTGCCAGCAGTTACTCGGCAGGGGGGACCTACGAGCAGTACGTC. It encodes CASSYSAGGTYEQYV.

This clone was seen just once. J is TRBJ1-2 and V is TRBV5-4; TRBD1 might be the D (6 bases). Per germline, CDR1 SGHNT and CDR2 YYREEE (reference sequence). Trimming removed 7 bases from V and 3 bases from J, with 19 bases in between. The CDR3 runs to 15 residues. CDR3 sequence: CASPSLRGAYYGYTF. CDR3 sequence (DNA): TGTGCCAGCCCCTCTCTTAGGGGGGCCTACTATGGCTACACCTTC.

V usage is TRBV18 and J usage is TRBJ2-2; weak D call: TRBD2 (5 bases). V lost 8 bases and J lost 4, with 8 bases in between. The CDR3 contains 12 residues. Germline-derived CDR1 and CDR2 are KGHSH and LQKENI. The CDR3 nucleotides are TGTGCCAGCCCTAGCCTCACCGGGGAGCTGTTTTTT. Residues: CASPSLTGELFF. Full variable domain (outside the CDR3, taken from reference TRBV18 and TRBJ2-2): NAGVMQNPRHLVRRRGQEARLRCSPMKGHSHVYWYRQLPEEGLKFMVYLQKENIIDESGMPKERFSAEFPKEGPSILRIQQVVRGDSAAYFCASPSLTGELFFGEGSRLTVL.

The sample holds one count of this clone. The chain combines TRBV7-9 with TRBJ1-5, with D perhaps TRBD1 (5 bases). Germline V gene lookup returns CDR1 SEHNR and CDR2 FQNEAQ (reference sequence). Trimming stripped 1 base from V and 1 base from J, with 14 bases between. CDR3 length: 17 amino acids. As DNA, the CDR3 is TGTGCCAGCAGCTTAGGGGTGGGGCAGGGAAGCAATCAGCCCCAGCATTTT. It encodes CASSLGVGQGSNQPQHF.

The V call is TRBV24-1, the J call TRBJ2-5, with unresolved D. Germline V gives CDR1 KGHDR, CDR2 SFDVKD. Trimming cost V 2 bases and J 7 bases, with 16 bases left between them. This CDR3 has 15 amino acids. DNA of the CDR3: TGTGCCACCAGTGATTCCTTTGACGGTCTTTTGACCCAGTACTTC. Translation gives CATSDSFDGLLTQYF.

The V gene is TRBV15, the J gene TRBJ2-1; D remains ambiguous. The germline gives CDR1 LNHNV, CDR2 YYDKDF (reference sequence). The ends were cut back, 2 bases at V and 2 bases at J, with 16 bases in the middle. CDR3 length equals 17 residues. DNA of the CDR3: TGTGCCACCAGCAGACCGGCCCTTCGCAGCGCCTACAATGAGCAGTTCTTC. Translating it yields CATSRPALRSAYNEQFF.

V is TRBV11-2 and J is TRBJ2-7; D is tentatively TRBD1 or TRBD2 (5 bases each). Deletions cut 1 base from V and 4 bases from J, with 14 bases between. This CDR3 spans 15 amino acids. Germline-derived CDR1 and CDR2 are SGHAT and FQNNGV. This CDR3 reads CASSLAGTGYYEQYV. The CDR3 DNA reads TGTGCCAGCAGCTTAGCTGGGACGGGGTATTACGAGCAGTACGTC.

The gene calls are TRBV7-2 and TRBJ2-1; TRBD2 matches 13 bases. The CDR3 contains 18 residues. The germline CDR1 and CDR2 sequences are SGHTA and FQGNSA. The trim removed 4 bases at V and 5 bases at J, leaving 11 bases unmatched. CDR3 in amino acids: CASSSKLRTSGRDNEQFF. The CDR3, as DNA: TGTGCCAGCAGCTCAAAGCTCAGGACTAGCGGGAGAGACAATGAGCAGTTCTTC.

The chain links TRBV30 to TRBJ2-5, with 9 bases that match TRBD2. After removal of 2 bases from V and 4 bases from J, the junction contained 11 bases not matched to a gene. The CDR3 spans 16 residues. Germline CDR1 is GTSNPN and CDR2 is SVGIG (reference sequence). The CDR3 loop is CAWSQGLAAVRETQYF. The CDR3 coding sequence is TGTGCCTGGAGTCAGGGACTAGCAGCCGTCCGAGAGACCCAGTACTTC.

The chain's CDR3 is CASSLEGLSTGELFF. The DNA for the CDR3 is TGTGCCAGCAGCTTAGAGGGGCTTTCGACCGGGGAGCTGTTTTTT. The gene calls are TRBV7-2 and TRBJ2-2; a possible D gene is TRBD1 (5 bases). The CDR3 runs 15 residues. CDR1 and CDR2 from the germline V gene are SGHTA and FQGNSA. V dropped 1 base and J dropped 5 bases, with 11 bases sitting between them.

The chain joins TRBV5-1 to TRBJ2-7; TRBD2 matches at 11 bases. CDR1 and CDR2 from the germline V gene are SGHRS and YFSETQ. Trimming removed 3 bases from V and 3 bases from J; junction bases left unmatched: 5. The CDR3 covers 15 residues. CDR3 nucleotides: TGCGCCAGCAGCTATGGACTAGCGGGTCTCTACGAGCAGTACGTC. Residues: CASSYGLAGLYEQYV.

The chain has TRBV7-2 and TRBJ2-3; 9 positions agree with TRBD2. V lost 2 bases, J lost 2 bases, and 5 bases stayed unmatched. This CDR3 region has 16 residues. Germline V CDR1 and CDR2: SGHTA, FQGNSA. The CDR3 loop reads CASSLRAGGITDTQYF. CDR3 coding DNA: TGTGCCAGCAGCTTACGCGCGGGAGGGATCACAGATACGCAGTATTTT.

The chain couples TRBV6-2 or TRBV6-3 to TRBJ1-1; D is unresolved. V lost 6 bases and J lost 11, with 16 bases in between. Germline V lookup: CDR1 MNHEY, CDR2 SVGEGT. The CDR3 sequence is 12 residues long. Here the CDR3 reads CASSPATSRAFF. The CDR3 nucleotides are TGTGCCAGCAGCCCAGCTACTTCACGCGCTTTCTTT.

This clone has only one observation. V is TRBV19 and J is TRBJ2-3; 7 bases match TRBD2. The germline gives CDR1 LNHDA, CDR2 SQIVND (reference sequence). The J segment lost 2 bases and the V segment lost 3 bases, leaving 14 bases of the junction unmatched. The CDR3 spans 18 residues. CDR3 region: CASSIAGLSSGYTDTQYF. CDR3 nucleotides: TGTGCCAGTAGTATCGCCGGACTGTCTAGCGGATACACAGATACGCAGTATTTT.

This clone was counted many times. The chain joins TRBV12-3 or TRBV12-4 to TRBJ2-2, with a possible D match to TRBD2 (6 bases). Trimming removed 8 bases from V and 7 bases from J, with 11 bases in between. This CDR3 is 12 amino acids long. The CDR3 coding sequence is TGTGCCAGCCGGGAGCTAGGCGGGGAGCTGTTTTTT. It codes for CASRELGGELFF.

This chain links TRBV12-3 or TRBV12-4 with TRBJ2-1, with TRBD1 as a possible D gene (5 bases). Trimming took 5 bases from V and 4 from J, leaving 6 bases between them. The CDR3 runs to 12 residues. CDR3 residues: CASSPGYNEQFF. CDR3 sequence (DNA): TGTGCCAGCAGTCCAGGGTACAATGAGCAGTTCTTC.

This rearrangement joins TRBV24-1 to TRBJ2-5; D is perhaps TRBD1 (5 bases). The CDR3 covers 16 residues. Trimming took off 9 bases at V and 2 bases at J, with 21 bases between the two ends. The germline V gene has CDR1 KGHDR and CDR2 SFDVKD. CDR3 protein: CATQIKHRITQETQYF. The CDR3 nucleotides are TGTGCCACCCAGATCAAACACAGGATCACACAAGAGACCCAGTACTTC.

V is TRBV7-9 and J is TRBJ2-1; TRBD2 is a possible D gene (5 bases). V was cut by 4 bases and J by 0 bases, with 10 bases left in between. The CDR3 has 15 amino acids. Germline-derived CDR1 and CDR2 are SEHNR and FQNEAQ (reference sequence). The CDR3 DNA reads TGTGCCAGCAGCTCCTTAGCGAGCTCCTACAATGAGCAGTTCTTC. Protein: CASSSLASSYNEQFF. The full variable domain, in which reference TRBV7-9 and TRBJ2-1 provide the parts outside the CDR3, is DTGVSQNPRHKITKRGQNVTFRCDPISEHNRLYWYRQTLGQGPEFLTYFQNEAQLEKSRLLSDRFSAERPKGSFSTLEIQRTEQGDSAMYLCASSSLASSYNEQFFGPGTRLTVL.

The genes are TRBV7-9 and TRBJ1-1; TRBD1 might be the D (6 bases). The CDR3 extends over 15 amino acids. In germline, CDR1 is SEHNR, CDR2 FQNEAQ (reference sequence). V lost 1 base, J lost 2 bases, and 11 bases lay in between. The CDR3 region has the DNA TGTGCCAGCAGCTTAGGGACAGTGGTAAACACTGAAGCTTTCTTT. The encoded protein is CASSLGTVVNTEAFF.

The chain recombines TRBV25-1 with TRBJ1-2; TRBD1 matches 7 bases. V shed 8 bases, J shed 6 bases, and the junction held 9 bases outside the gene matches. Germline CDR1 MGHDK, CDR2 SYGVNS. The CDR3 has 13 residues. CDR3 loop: CASEFRGGHGYTF. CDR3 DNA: TGTGCCAGCGAATTCAGGGGGGGCCATGGCTACACCTTC.

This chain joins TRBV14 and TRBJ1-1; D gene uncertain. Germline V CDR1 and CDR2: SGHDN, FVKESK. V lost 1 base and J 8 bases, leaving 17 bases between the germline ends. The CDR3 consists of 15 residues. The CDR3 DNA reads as TGTGCCAGCAGCCAAGTCGGACGGGTTATTTCCGAAGCTTTCTTT. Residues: CASSQVGRVISEAFF.

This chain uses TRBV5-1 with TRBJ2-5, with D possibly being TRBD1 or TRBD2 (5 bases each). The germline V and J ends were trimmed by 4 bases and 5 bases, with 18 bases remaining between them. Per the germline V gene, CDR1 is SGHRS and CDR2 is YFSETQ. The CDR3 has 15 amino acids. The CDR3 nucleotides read TGCGCCAGCAGCCCGGGGCGCGGACCACGCGAGACCCAGTACTTC. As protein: CASSPGRGPRETQYF.

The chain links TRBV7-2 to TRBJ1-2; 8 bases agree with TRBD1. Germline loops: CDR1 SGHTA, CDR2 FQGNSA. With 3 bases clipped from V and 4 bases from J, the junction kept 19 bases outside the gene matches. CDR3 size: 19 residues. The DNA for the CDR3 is TGTGCCAGCAGCTTTACGGGTACGCGTTCGGACAGGGCAAGCTATGGCTACACCTTC. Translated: CASSFTGTRSDRASYGYTF.